This TCR beta chain was profiled in a study of CD8+CD57+ T cells in acquired aplastic anemia. Study-level information: DNA per sorted CD4+ or CD8+ sample ranged about 0.2 to 30 ug, averaging about 2.9 ug.

Sequencing was done on patients that had shown CD8+CD57+ cell expansion by flow cytometry. Study conclusions and caveats: Overlap between patients and controls comprised about 30 CD8+ CDR3 sequences. Levels of CD8+ Simpson's diversity were not significantly distinct in patients versus controls.

Note on this clonotype: What it binds is unknown.

TCR beta VDJ and CDR3 were profiled, and genomic DNA was the template. TCRdb re-derived calls from the reads in MiXCR, one entry per CDR3 protein. Here the sample spans 200,000 to 250,000 distinct CDR3 sequences, under 50% being singletons. Germline V gene lookup returns CDR1 ENHRY and CDR2 SYGVKD. The CDR3 is 15 amino acids. The J segment lost 5 bases and the V segment lost 5 bases, leaving 10 bases of the junction unmatched. The specimen was sorted CD4+, CD8+, or CD8+CD57+ T cells (not recorded which) from PBMCs. The rearrangement joins TRBV10-3 to TRBJ1-2; 8 bases are shared with TRBD1. The clonotype originates from a human donor with aplastic anemia. The CDR3 DNA sequence: TGTGCCATCAGTCAGCCGGGACAGGAACTATATGGCTACACCTTC. This gives the protein CAISQPGQELYGYTF.